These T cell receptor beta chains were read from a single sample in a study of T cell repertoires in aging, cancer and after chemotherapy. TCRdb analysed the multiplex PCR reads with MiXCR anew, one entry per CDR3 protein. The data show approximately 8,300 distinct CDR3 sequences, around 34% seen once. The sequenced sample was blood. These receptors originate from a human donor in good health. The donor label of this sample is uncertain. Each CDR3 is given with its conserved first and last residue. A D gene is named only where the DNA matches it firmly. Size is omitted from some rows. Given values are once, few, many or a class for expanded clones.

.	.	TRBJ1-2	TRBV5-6	CASSPWGVTETNYGYTF	TGTGCCAGCAGCCCCTGGGGGGTGACAGAAACTAACTATGGCTACACCTTC
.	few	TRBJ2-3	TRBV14	CASSQGRAGNTDTQYF	TGTGCCAGCAGCCAAGGAAGGGCGGGGAACACAGATACGCAGTATTTT
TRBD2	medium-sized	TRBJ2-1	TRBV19	CASSWTSAYNEQFF	TGTGCCAGTAGTTGGACTAGTGCCTACAATGAGCAGTTCTTC
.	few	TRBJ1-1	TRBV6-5	CASSYSGRDTEAFF	TGTGCCAGCAGTTACTCGGGACGGGACACTGAAGCTTTCTTT
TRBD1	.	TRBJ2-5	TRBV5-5	CASSFQQGAPETQYF	TGTGCCAGCAGCTTCCAACAGGGGGCCCCCGAGACCCAGTACTTC
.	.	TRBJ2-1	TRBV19	CASRGGPYNEQFF	TGTGCCAGTAGGGGTGGACCGTACAATGAGCAGTTCTTC
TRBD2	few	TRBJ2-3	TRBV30	CAWRTSGVDTQYF	TGTGCCTGGCGTACTAGCGGGGTGGATACGCAGTATTTT
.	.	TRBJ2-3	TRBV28	CASTLLGGTDTQYF	TGTGCCAGCACCCTCCTAGGGGGTACAGATACGCAGTATTTT
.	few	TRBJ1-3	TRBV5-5	CASSLGGALGHSGNTIYF	TGTGCCAGCAGCTTGGGTGGGGCTCTAGGTCACTCTGGAAACACCATATATTTT
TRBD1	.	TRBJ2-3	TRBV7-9	CASSLGDRGSDTQYF	TGTGCCAGCAGCTTAGGGGACAGGGGGTCAGATACGCAGTATTTT
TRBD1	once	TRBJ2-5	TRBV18	CASSPGTGFQETQYF	TGTGCCAGCTCACCAGGGACAGGGTTCCAAGAGACCCAGTACTTC
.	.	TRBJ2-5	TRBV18	CASSLTPWETQYF	TGTGCCAGCTCCCTAACTCCCTGGGAGACCCAGTACTTC
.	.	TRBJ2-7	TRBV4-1	CASSQAGRPGDEQYF	TGCGCCAGCAGCCAGGCTGGACGCCCAGGGGACGAGCAGTACTTC
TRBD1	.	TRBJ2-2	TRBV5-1	CASGLGDRYTGELFF	TGCGCCAGCGGCTTGGGGGACAGATACACCGGGGAGCTGTTTTTT
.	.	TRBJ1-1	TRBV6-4	CASSDLHMNTEAFF	TGTGCCAGCAGTGACCTACACATGAACACTGAAGCTTTCTTT
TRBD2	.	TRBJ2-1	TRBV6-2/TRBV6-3	CASSGTSGGNEQFF	TGTGCCAGCTCCGGGACTAGCGGGGGAAATGAGCAGTTCTTC
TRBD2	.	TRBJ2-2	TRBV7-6	CASSLVASGGTGELFF	TGTGCCAGCAGCTTAGTTGCTAGCGGGGGGACCGGGGAGCTGTTTTTT
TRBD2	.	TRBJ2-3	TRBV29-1	CSVEALAGGRLHEDTQYF	TGCAGCGTTGAAGCGCTAGCGGGGGGCCGACTCCATGAAGATACGCAGTATTTT
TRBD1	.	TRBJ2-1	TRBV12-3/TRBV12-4	CASGFDRVTQFF	TGTGCTAGTGGTTTTGACAGGGTCACTCAGTTCTTC
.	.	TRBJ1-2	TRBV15	CATSREKNYDYTF	TGTGCCACCAGCAGAGAAAAGAACTATGACTACACCTTC
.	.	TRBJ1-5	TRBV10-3	CAISDKASNQPQHF	TGTGCCATCAGTGACAAGGCGAGCAATCAGCCCCAGCATTTT
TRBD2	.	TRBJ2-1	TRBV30	CACYHSGGAINEQFF	TGTGCCTGTTACCATAGCGGGGGGGCGATAAATGAGCAGTTCTTC
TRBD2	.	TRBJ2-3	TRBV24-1	CATSDLRAGGDTDTQYF	TGTGCCACCAGTGATTTAAGAGCGGGGGGGGACACAGATACGCAGTATTTT
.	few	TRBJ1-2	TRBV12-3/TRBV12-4	CASTEGQGDGYTF	TGTGCCAGCACCGAGGGGCAGGGCGATGGCTACACCTTC
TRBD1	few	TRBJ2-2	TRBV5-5	CASSRGQGGNTGELFF	TGTGCCAGCAGCCGGGGACAGGGGGGGAACACCGGGGAGCTGTTTTTT
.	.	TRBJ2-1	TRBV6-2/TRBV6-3	CASSLTRPSRYNEQFF	TGTGCCAGCAGTCTGACTAGGCCGTCTAGATACAATGAGCAGTTCTTC
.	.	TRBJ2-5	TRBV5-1	CASSLAGREAQYF	TGCGCCAGCAGCTTGGCGGGAAGAGAGGCCCAGTACTTC
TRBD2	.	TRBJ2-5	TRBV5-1	CASGRGVIQETQYF	TGCGCCAGCGGCCGGGGGGTGATCCAAGAGACCCAGTACTTC
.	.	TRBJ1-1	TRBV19	CASSLDGDMNTEAFF	TGTGCCAGTAGTTTGGACGGCGATATGAACACTGAAGCTTTCTTT
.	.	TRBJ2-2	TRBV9	CASSVQGGSHTGELFF	TGTGCCAGCAGCGTACAGGGGGGATCGCACACCGGGGAGCTGTTTTTT
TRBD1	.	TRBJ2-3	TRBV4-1	CASSQYDRGQSTDTQYF	TGCGCCAGCAGCCAATATGACAGGGGGCAAAGCACAGATACGCAGTATTTT
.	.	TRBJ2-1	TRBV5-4	CASSFSQIYNEQFF	TGTGCCAGCAGCTTTAGTCAGATCTACAATGAGCAGTTCTTC
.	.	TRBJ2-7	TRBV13	CASSSGTYEQYF	TGTGCCAGCAGCTCCGGGACCTACGAGCAGTACTTC
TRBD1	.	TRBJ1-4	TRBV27	CASSLDRGDEKLFF	TGTGCCAGCAGTTTAGACAGGGGCGATGAAAAACTGTTTTTT
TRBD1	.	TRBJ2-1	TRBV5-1	CASSLGQGNEQFF	TGCGCCAGCAGCCTGGGACAGGGCAATGAGCAGTTCTTC
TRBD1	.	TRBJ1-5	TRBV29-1	CSVAGTGNQPQHF	TGCAGCGTTGCCGGGACAGGGAATCAGCCCCAGCATTTT
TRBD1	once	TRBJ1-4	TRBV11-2	CASSAGTGAEKLFF	TGTGCCAGCAGCGCCGGGACAGGGGCTGAAAAACTGTTTTTT
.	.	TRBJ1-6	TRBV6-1	CASSEAKGFSNNSPLDF	TGTGCCAGCAGTGAAGCTAAGGGGTTCTCCAATAATTCACCCCTCGACTTT
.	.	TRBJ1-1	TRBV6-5	CASMGRTGNTEAFF	TGTGCCAGCATGGGCCGTACAGGGAACACTGAAGCTTTCTTT
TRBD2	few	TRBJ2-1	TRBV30	CAWRRAWGGSLGEQFF	TGTGCCTGGAGGCGTGCCTGGGGGGGTTCCCTGGGGGAGCAGTTCTTC
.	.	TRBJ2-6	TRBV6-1	CASSIQARSGANVLTF	TGTGCCAGCAGCATACAGGCTCGTTCTGGGGCCAACGTCCTGACTTTC
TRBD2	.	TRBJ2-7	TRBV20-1	CSASERGGTYEQYF	TGCAGTGCTAGCGAGCGGGGGGGAACCTACGAGCAGTACTTC
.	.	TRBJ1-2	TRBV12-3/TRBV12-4	CASSFNGYGYTF	TGTGCCAGCAGTTTTAACGGCTATGGCTACACCTTC
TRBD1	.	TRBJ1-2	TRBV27	CASSLRVRGAANYGYTF	TGTGCCAGCAGTTTAAGGGTCAGGGGGGCGGCTAACTATGGCTACACCTTC
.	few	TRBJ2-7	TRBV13	CASSLEASSYEQYF	TGTGCCAGCAGCTTGGAGGCCAGCTCCTACGAGCAGTACTTC
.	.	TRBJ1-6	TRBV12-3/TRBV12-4	CASSPRGRGLPLHF	TGTGCCAGCAGCCCGAGGGGGAGGGGTTTACCCCTCCACTTT
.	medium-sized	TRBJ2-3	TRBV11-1	CASSYSLRDTQYF	TGTGCCAGCAGCTATTCCCTGCGGGATACGCAGTATTTT
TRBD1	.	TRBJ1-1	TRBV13	CASSLQQGYTEAFF	TGCGCCAGCAGCTTGCAACAGGGGTACACTGAAGCTTTCTTT
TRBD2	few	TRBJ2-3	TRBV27	CASGGLAGPSRDTQYF	TGTGCCAGCGGTGGACTAGCGGGGCCCTCACGGGATACGCAGTATTTT
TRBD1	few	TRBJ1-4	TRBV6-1	CASSPRTGENEKLFF	TGTGCCAGCAGTCCCCGGACAGGGGAAAATGAAAAACTGTTTTTT
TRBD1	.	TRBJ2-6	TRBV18	CASSPLGQGVAGANVLTF	TGTGCCAGCTCACCCCTGGGACAGGGGGTAGCTGGGGCCAACGTCCTGACTTTC
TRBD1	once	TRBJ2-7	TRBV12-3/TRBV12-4	CASSVSGGQDEQYF	TGTGCCAGCAGCGTTTCAGGGGGCCAGGACGAGCAGTACTTC